This T cell receptor beta chain stems from a study of T cell repertoires in aging, cancer and after chemotherapy. At the level of the study: Repeat sampling of healthy donors over several months to years showed clear clonal overlap. The full dataset contained several million TCR reads. Study-wide results and caveats: Healthy donors lost TCR diversity with age mainly through richness, cancer patients through richness and evenness.

Germline V gives CDR1 SQVTM, CDR2 ANQGSEA. After removal of 4 bases from V and 2 bases from J, the junction contained 5 bases not matched to a gene. This CDR3 contains 14 residues. Peripheral blood genomic DNA, not sorted cells or RNA, was the template. Within the sample, this clonotype is medium-sized. What it binds is unknown. TRB rearrangements spanning V, D and J were amplified using mixed TRB-A/B primers. TCRdb ran MiXCR on the multiplex PCR reads and lists one entry per CDR3 protein. Here the sample spans roughly 8,600 distinct CDR3 sequences, about 32% being singletons. This chain uses TRBV29-1 with TRBJ2-7; the match to TRBD2 covers 10 bases. This TCR was sampled from a human donor in good health. The specimen was blood. The CDR3 nucleotides read TGCAGCGTTGCGAGCGGGGGGGTCCCCTACGAGCAGTACTTC. Its translation is CSVASGGVPYEQYF.